This is a list of T cell receptor beta chains from one sample in a study of blood T cell repertoires in COVID-19. Sequenced by immunoSEQ multiplex PCR; TCRdb stores in-frame clones only, minus some. The sample carries 120,000 to 150,000 clones, around 84% recorded once. The material sequenced was PBMCs or T cells enriched from blood (not recorded which). These receptors all stem from a woman aged 45-60 years who had been exposed to COVID-19. The CDR3 runs from the conserved cysteine through the conserved F or W. Each record gives: CDR3 length, V gene, CDR3 protein.

13 TRBV9 CASSGTRTEKLFF
14 TRBV19 CASRGGGSSETQYF
14 TRBV27 CASSLQGRNSPLHF
17 TRBV27 CASSLRWTGNKPLEQYF
16 TRBV5-1 CASSTQGLGITDTQYF
13 TRBV11-2 CASSWEGIGIQYF
15 TRBV9 CASSALGARGEKLFF
19 TRBV7-9 CASSSTGGGPGADTGELFF
13 TRBV5-4 CASSLGQGGGYTF
14 TRBV5-4 CASSLNSRQETQYF
15 TRBV11-2 CASSPSRGGGYGYTF
12 TRBV7-2 CASSGRSYGYTF
13 TRBV10-3 CAIKETGNSPLHF
18 TRBV23-1 CASSQDTGQGGKSYGYTF
14 TRBV27 CASSSLAVKETQYF
16 TRBV4-1 CASSQVGQGGNEKLFF
15 TRBV24-1 CATSIPGGTKNIQYF
15 TRBV9 CASSPGVGGPNEQYF
16 TRBV4-1 CASSLRAGRSNEKLFF
13 TRBV28 CASSSQGSNEQYF
14 TRBV6-5 CASSSQGLGYGYTF
19 TRBV2 CASSEVVFRGHSSGNTIYF
16 TRBV5-1 CASSLVGGTGPQAQHF
15 TRBV4-1 CASSQGRLAGVEQYF
14 TRBV23-1 CACTGTHHDYGYTF
13 TRBV11-3 CASSLRDPGELFF
13 TRBV5-6 CASSLSARDEQYF
14 TRBV15 CATSRDHAGTEAFF
12 TRBV6-5 CASSPTRGQQFF